The clone carrying this TCR beta chain was counted between two and nine times. Its antigen is undetermined. Each donor was healthy, and each was a bone marrow donor. The record originates from a study of cytomegalovirus exposure and HLA in healthy donors. Whole-study results and caveats: Fewer N-insertions (relative to the roughly 730-donor mean) were reportedly seen in an Asian-associated ancestry cluster in a later analysis.

There are 19 residues in the CDR3. CDR1 is SQVTM, CDR2 ANQGSEA, per germline. The trim removed 4 bases at V and 4 bases at J, leaving 23 bases unmatched. PCR used 60 Vbeta primers and 13 Jbeta primers. The repertoire was sequenced with immunoSEQ multiplex PCR; TCRdb's copy has only in-frame clones and lacks some. The data hold 150,000 to 200,000 clones, with around two thirds observed a single time. Material: PBMCs. V is TRBV29-1 and J is TRBJ2-7; 9 bases agree with TRBD1. The source of this sequence is a man in his forties in good health and CMV-seronegative. The CDR3 protein is CSVVGIYLSTGQGRYEQYF. In nucleotides, the CDR3 is TGCAGCGTTGTTGGCATTTATCTGTCCACGGGACAGGGTCGTTACGAGCAGTACTTC.